The 8 T cell receptor beta chains reported below all come from one sample, sequenced in a study of glioma-infiltrating T cells after dendritic cell vaccination. Assay: immunoSEQ multiplex PCR; the TCRdb copy retains only in-frame clones and omits some. The profile shows under 40,000 clones, more than 90% of them singletons. The material was blood, obtained before dendritic cell vaccination. Source of these receptors: a human donor with glioblastoma.

The gene calls are TRBV4-1 and TRBJ2-5; 9 positions match TRBD2. Germline V gives CDR1 MGHRA, CDR2 YSYEKL. Trimming removed 2 bases from V and 5 bases from J; junction bases left unmatched: 6. CDR3 length: 15 amino acids. The CDR3 coding sequence is TGCGCCAGCAGCCAACTAGCGGGGATGACGGAGACCCAGTACTTC. Residues: CASSQLAGMTETQYF.

The chain has TRBV6-1 and TRBJ2-2; tentatively, D is TRBD2 (7 bases). The V end lost 8 bases, the J end lost 6 bases, and 16 bases lay between the germline ends. The CDR3 sequence is 14 residues long. CDR1 and CDR2 (germline): MNHNS, SASEGT. CDR3 protein: CASSRTGRAGELFF. In DNA, the CDR3 is TGTGCCAGCTCCCGAACAGGGAGGGCCGGGGAGCTGTTTTTT.

The V and J genes are TRBV5-1 and TRBJ1-1, with 7 bases fitting TRBD1. Per germline, CDR1 SGHRS and CDR2 YFSETQ. V gave up 4 bases and J gave up 1 base; unmatched junction bases: 4. The CDR3 has 14 residues. The CDR3 DNA follows: TGCGCCAGCAGCACCGGGACAGAGAACACTGAAGCTTTCTTT. Amino acid sequence: CASSTGTENTEAFF.

The chain uses TRBV13 and TRBJ2-6; D might be TRBD2 (5 bases). This CDR3 comprises 17 residues. CDR1 is PRHDT, CDR2 FYEKMQ, per germline (reference sequence). Trimming removed 0 bases from V and 1 base from J, with 10 bases in between. CDR3 in DNA: TGTGCCAGCAGCTTAGGGGCGGGTGGATCTGGGGCCAACGTCCTGACTTTC. It translates to CASSLGAGGSGANVLTF.

The V call is TRBV6-5, the J call TRBJ2-1; 9 bases align to TRBD1. The CDR3 has 14 amino acids. CDR1 MNHEY and CDR2 SVGAGI come from the germline V gene. V trimming: 5 bases; J trimming: 6 bases; junction bases outside the gene matches: 5. CDR3 protein: CASSRQGGLNEQFF. CDR3 nucleotide sequence: TGTGCCAGCAGTCGACAGGGGGGCCTCAATGAGCAGTTCTTC.

As for this clone: Germline and junction disagree at one end, which may indicate a read error. Different DNA sequences within this sample yield the same CDR3. This sequence joins TRBV19 and TRBJ1-5; D is perhaps TRBD1 (6 bases). Germline lookup yields CDR1 LNHDA and CDR2 SQIVND (reference sequence). CDR3 size: 15 residues. CDR3 in amino acids: CASSGTYNSNQPQHF. CDR3 bases: TGTGCCAGTAGTGGGACATACAATAGCAATCAGCCCCAACATTTT.

This clone was counted a single time. The chain combines TRBV5-1 with TRBJ2-7, with D tentatively TRBD2 (7 bases). The CDR3 totals 14 residues. V shed 0 bases and J shed 4 bases, with 11 bases lying between them. The germline gives CDR1 SGHRS, CDR2 YFSETQ. CDR3 residues: CASSLGAGAYEQYF. The CDR3 DNA sequence: TGCGCCAGCAGCTTGGGGGCGGGGGCGTACGAGCAGTACTTC. The full variable domain, with the rest looked up from reference TRBV5-1 and TRBJ2-7, is KAGVTQTPRYLIKTRGQQVTLSCSPISGHRSVSWYQQTPGQGLQFLFEYFSETQRNKGNFPGRFSGRQFSNSRSEMNVSTLELGDSALYLCASSLGAGAYEQYFGPGTRLTVT.

In its sample, this clone was seen a few times. This rearrangement joins TRBV10-2 to TRBJ1-2; 7 nucleotides align to TRBD1. There are 12 residues in the CDR3. Germline CDR1 WSHSY, CDR2 SAAADI. V lost 8 bases and J lost 2; bases outside the gene matches: 2. CDR3: CASGGQNYGYTF. For the CDR3, the DNA is TGCGCCAGCGGGGGACAGAACTATGGCTACACCTTC.